These 12 T cell receptor beta chains originate from one sample sequenced in a study of blood T cell repertoires in COVID-19. Data came from immunoSEQ multiplex PCR; TCRdb stores just in-frame clones and leaves some out. This sample has approximately 330,000 clones, with 85% to 90% found just once. The sample was PBMCs or T cells enriched from blood (not recorded which). These receptors originate from a woman in her thirties who had recovered from COVID-19.

The gene calls are TRBV6-5 and TRBJ2-5; 9 bases match TRBD1. CDR3 length: 14 residues. Germline loops: CDR1 MNHEY, CDR2 SVGAGI. Losses at the gene ends were 6 bases for V and 5 bases for J; bases not matched to a gene: 7. The CDR3 bases are TGTGCCAGCAGCTTGGACAGGGGTTTCGAGACCCAGTACTTC. This encodes CASSLDRGFETQYF.

The V call is TRBV10-3, the J call TRBJ1-4, with D hard to call. Deletions cut 0 bases from V and 0 bases from J, with 5 bases between. Germline CDR1 and CDR2: ENHRY and SYGVKD. The CDR3 extends over 15 amino acids. CDR3 region: CAISESGPTNEKLFF. CDR3 bases: TGTGCCATCAGTGAGTCTGGCCCAACTAATGAAAAACTGTTTTTT.

The chain carries TRBV21-1 and TRBJ1-4. TRBV21-1 is a pseudogene segment. This CDR3 comprises 15 residues. The CDR3 region has the DNA TGTGCCAGCAGTCCCACTTGGGGGGTTGGCGAAAAACTGTTTTTT. Translation: CASSPTWGVGEKLFF.

This chain joins TRBV29-1 and TRBJ1-1, with 8 bases identical to TRBD1. Trimming took 5 bases from V and 4 from J; bases not matched to a gene: 6. CDR1 is SQVTM, CDR2 ANQGSEA, per germline. This CDR3 contains 13 residues. CDR3 DNA sequence: TGCAGCGTTTGGACAGGGATGGCCACTGAAGCTTTCTTT. Translation gives CSVWTGMATEAFF.

The chain couples TRBV5-8 to TRBJ2-2, with 7 nucleotides matching TRBD1. The CDR3 totals 14 residues. In germline, CDR1 is SGHTS, CDR2 YDEGEE. J was trimmed by 7 bases and V by 1 base; bases with no gene match: 4. The CDR3, as DNA: TGTGCCAGCAGCTTGAAGGGGGCAGGCGGGGAGCTGTTTTTT. Translated, it gives CASSLKGAGGELFF.

This clone was observed a handful of times. The gene calls are TRBV25-1 and TRBJ1-1; tentatively, D is TRBD1 (6 bases). The CDR3 has 12 amino acids. V dropped 6 bases and J dropped 6 bases, with 11 bases sitting between them. Germline V CDR1 and CDR2: MGHDK, SYGVNS. CDR3 DNA sequence: TGTGCCAGCAGCAGGGGCAGCTCTGAAGCTTTCTTT. Its protein is CASSRGSSEAFF.

This rearrangement joins TRBV6-5 to TRBJ2-1; 9 nucleotides line up with TRBD1. The CDR3 extends over 15 amino acids. Trimming cost V 7 bases and J 1 base; bases outside gene matches: 5. Germline V lookup: CDR1 MNHEY, CDR2 SVGAGI. CDR3 nucleotide sequence: TGTGCCAGCATCAGACAGGGGGAATCCTACAATGAGCAGTTCTTC. Amino acids: CASIRQGESYNEQFF.

V is TRBV5-4 and J is TRBJ1-2; D unclear. CDR3 length: 17 amino acids. Trimming removed 3 bases at V and 0 bases at J, with 18 bases between. Germline CDR1 is SGHNT and CDR2 is YYREEE (reference sequence). CDR3: CASSSPNNRRANYGYTF. CDR3 DNA sequence: TGTGCCAGCAGCTCGCCCAATAACAGAAGAGCTAACTATGGCTACACCTTC.

The rearrangement joins TRBV7-8 to TRBJ1-5; perhaps TRBD1 as D (5 bases). The germline gives CDR1 SGHVS, CDR2 FQNEAQ. The CDR3 is 14 amino acids. Trimming left V 3 bases short and J 4 bases short, with 10 bases between. This CDR3 is CASSFDSWNQPQHF. The CDR3 DNA is TGTGCCAGCAGCTTCGACAGTTGGAATCAGCCCCAGCATTTT.

The rearrangement joins TRBV28 to TRBJ1-4, with TRBD1 matching 7 bases. V shed 4 bases and J 5 bases; nucleotides not matched to a gene: 4. Per the germline V gene, CDR1 is MDHEN and CDR2 is SYDVKM. The CDR3 is 14 amino acids. As DNA, the CDR3 is TGTGCCAGCAGTTGGGACAGAGGGAATGAAAAACTGTTTTTT. Its protein is CASSWDRGNEKLFF.

The V and J genes are TRBV5-1 and TRBJ1-2; 8 bases align to TRBD1. The CDR3 covers 15 residues. Losses at the gene ends were 3 bases for V and 4 bases for J; bases not matched to a gene: 8. Germline CDR1 and CDR2: SGHRS and YFSETQ. This CDR3 reads CASSSGQGGSYGYTF. In DNA form, the CDR3 reads TGCGCCAGCAGCTCCGGACAGGGTGGGAGCTATGGCTACACCTTC.

The chain links TRBV7-9 to TRBJ2-1; possible D gene TRBD1, 5 bases. CDR3 length: 13 residues. Germline V gene sequence: CDR1 SEHNR, CDR2 FQNEAQ (reference sequence). Trimming left V 5 bases short and J 8 bases short, with 13 bases between. CDR3 sequence: CASSVAGPYEQFF. CDR3 nucleotides: TGTGCCAGCAGCGTGGCAGGGCCTTATGAGCAGTTCTTC.